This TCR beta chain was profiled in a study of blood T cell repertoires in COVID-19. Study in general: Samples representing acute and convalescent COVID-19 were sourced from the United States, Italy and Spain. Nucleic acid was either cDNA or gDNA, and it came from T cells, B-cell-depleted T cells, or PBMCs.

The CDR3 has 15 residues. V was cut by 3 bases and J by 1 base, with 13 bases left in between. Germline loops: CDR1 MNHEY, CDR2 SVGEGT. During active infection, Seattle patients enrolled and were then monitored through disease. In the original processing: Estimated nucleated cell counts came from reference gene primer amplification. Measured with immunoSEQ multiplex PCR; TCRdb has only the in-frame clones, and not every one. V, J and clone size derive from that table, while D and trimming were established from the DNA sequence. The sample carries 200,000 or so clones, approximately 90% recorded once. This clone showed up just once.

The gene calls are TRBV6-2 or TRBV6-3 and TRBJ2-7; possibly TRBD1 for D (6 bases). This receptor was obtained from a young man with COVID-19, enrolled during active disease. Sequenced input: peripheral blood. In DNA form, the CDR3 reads TGTGCCAGCAGTTATCGTGGTACAGGGTCCTACGAGCAGTACTTC. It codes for CASSYRGTGSYEQYF.